These 30 T cell receptor beta chains share one sample of origin, sequenced in a study of shared clonotypes between healthy human individuals. Terminally differentiated effector memory CD45RA+ cells were left out of the naive CD8 fraction, which was CD45RO-negative and positively selected for CCR7. TCRdb's table, derived via immunoSEQ multiplex PCR, lists solely in-frame clones and lacks some. The table shows about 2 million clones, with about 94% occurring only once. Input material: naive CD8+ T cells sorted from blood. Source of these receptors: a young man in good health.

The sample holds one count of this clone. Distinct nucleotide sequences in the sample also encode this CDR3. V and J are TRBV28 and TRBJ1-1; no clear D. The CDR3 has 13 amino acids. Germline V gene lookup returns CDR1 MDHEN and CDR2 SYDVKM. Trimming removed 2 bases at V and 2 bases at J, with 6 bases between. As DNA, the CDR3 is TGTGCCAGCAGTTTAGGTAAAAACACTGAAGCTTTCTTT. It is translated as CASSLGKNTEAFF.

The V call is TRBV2, the J call TRBJ2-3; 7 bases line up with TRBD2. The V gene end was trimmed by 10 bases and the J gene end by 2 bases; junction bases not matched to a gene: 12. Germline values: CDR1 SNHLY, CDR2 FYNNEI. The length of the CDR3 is 15 residues. The CDR3 nucleotides read TGTGCCACCTACCGTCGGGGGGAACACACAGATACGCAGTATTTT. As protein: CATYRRGEHTDTQYF.

The J gene is TRBJ2-3, the V gene TRBV28; the match to TRBD1 covers 11 bases. V lost 3 bases to trimming and J lost 5 bases; unmatched junction nucleotides: 7. This CDR3 spans 16 amino acids. The germline gives CDR1 MDHEN, CDR2 SYDVKM. In DNA form, the CDR3 reads TGTGCCAGCAGTTTTCTAGGACAGGGGGCGAAAGATACGCAGTATTTT. This translates into CASSFLGQGAKDTQYF.

The genes are TRBV9 and TRBJ1-1; TRBD1 agrees at 9 bases. Per germline, CDR1 SGDLS and CDR2 YYNGEE. The J segment lost 11 bases and the V segment lost 5 bases, leaving 7 bases of the junction unmatched. The CDR3 extends over 12 amino acids. As DNA, the CDR3 is TGTGCCAGCAGTGGGACAGGGTTTGATGCTTTCTTT. Protein product: CASSGTGFDAFF.

V usage is TRBV6-6 and J usage is TRBJ1-4, with 8 bases matching TRBD1. The CDR3 runs 15 residues. Losses at the gene ends were 2 bases for V and 3 bases for J; bases not matched to a gene: 2. Germline-derived CDR1 and CDR2 are MNHNY and SVGAGI (reference sequence). CDR3 region: CASSYTGGANEKLFF. CDR3 bases: TGTGCCAGCAGTTACACAGGGGGAGCTAATGAAAAACTGTTTTTT.

This chain connects TRBV4-3 to TRBJ1-1; 7 nucleotides match TRBD1. CDR1 is LGHNA and CDR2 is YSLEER in the germline V gene. V shed 0 bases and J 1 base; nucleotides not matched to a gene: 8. The CDR3 totals 17 residues. The CDR3: CASSQDRGLIENTEAFF. DNA of the CDR3: TGCGCCAGCAGCCAAGATAGGGGGCTCATTGAGAACACTGAAGCTTTCTTT.

The chain is built from TRBV27 and TRBJ1-1; 8 positions match TRBD1. V was clipped by 4 bases and J by 4 bases; unmatched bases: 5. The CDR3 has 14 amino acids. The germline CDR1 and CDR2 sequences are MNHEY and SMNVEV (reference sequence). CDR3 bases: TGTGCCAGCAGTTCCCGTGGGACAGGCACTGAAGCTTTCTTT. Translation: CASSSRGTGTEAFF.

The CDR3 DNA reads as TGTGCCAGCAGTTTATACAGGGGTCTTAACTATGGCTACACCTTC. Protein: CASSLYRGLNYGYTF. The V gene is TRBV27, the J gene TRBJ1-2; TRBD1 agrees at 7 bases. The V and J ends lost 1 base and 1 base, in that order; junction bases with no gene match: 3. This CDR3 has 15 residues. Germline V gene sequence: CDR1 MNHEY, CDR2 SMNVEV (reference sequence).

This rearrangement joins TRBV14 to TRBJ1-1; D not certain. V was trimmed by 0 bases and J by 11 bases, leaving 13 bases between them. This CDR3 region has 13 residues. Germline CDR1 is SGHDN and CDR2 is FVKESK. The CDR3 DNA reads as TGTGCCAGCAGCCAAGATCGGCGAGGAGGGGCTTTCTTT. Amino acids: CASSQDRRGGAFF.

This chain links TRBV20-1 with TRBJ2-3; no clear D. Germline V lookup: CDR1 DFQATT, CDR2 SNEGSKA (reference sequence). Trimming removed 5 bases from V and 4 bases from J, with 4 bases in between. The CDR3 totals 10 residues. In DNA form, the CDR3 reads TGCAGTGCTCACGCAGATACGCAGTATTTT. Protein: CSAHADTQYF.

The V call is TRBV4-1, the J call TRBJ2-7; D call uncertain. The length of the CDR3 is 15 residues. The germline V gene has CDR1 MGHRA and CDR2 YSYEKL. The V end lost 3 bases, the J end lost 2 bases, and 14 bases lay between the germline ends. This chain's CDR3 is CASSQQALGPYEQYF. The DNA of the CDR3 is TGCGCCAGCAGCCAGCAGGCCCTGGGCCCCTACGAGCAGTACTTC.

The CDR3 loop reads CASRGHSGNTIYF. The CDR3, as DNA: TGTGCCAGCAGGGGCCACTCTGGAAACACCATATATTTT. The rearrangement uses TRBV27 and TRBJ1-3; D is unresolved. The V end was cut by 6 bases, the J end by 0 bases, with 6 bases between. In germline, CDR1 is MNHEY, CDR2 SMNVEV (reference sequence). This CDR3 is 13 amino acids long.

The chain uses TRBV27 and TRBJ2-7, with TRBD2 matching 8 bases. V shed 1 base and J 5 bases; nucleotides not matched to a gene: 7. CDR3 size: 15 residues. Germline-derived CDR1 and CDR2 are MNHEY and SMNVEV (reference sequence). The CDR3 loop is CASSLYSGGPDEQYF. Here the CDR3 DNA reads TGTGCCAGCAGTTTATATTCGGGAGGGCCGGACGAGCAGTACTTC.

This sequence joins TRBV11-2 and TRBJ2-2; D perhaps matches TRBD1 (5 bases). The length of the CDR3 is 15 residues. Trimming stripped 3 bases from V and 1 base from J, with 9 bases between. The germline V gene has CDR1 SGHAT and CDR2 FQNNGV. CDR3 sequence (DNA): TGTGCCAGCAGCTTCTCCAGGGTGAACACCGGGGAGCTGTTTTTT. Translating gives CASSFSRVNTGELFF.

The chain joins TRBV10-3 to TRBJ2-7; tentatively, D is TRBD1 or TRBD2 (7 bases each). This CDR3 spans 17 amino acids. V was pared by 2 bases and J by 1 base, with 18 bases between. From germline, CDR1 is ENHRY and CDR2 SYGVKD. CDR3 in DNA: TGTGCCATCAGTGAGAGGCCCCGGGAGGACAGGTCCTACGAGCAGTACTTC. This encodes CAISERPREDRSYEQYF.

The chain has TRBV15 and TRBJ2-7, with a tentative D call TRBD1 (5 bases). Germline V gene sequence: CDR1 LNHNV, CDR2 YYDKDF (reference sequence). The V end lost 0 bases, the J end lost 2 bases, and 11 bases lay between the germline ends. The CDR3 has 15 amino acids. The CDR3 protein is CATSRDHRQPYEQYF. The CDR3 bases are TGTGCCACCAGCAGAGATCATAGACAGCCCTACGAGCAGTACTTC.

As to this clone: The same CDR3 can be traced to other DNA sequences in this sample. The genes are TRBV6-5 and TRBJ2-7, with TRBD2 as a possible D gene (6 bases). Germline CDR1 MNHEY, CDR2 SVGAGI. V lost 2 bases to trimming and J lost 2 bases, with 10 bases between them. This CDR3 region has 14 residues. The CDR3 coding sequence is TGTGCCAGCAGTTACGCCGGACTAACCTACGAGCAGTACTTC. As protein: CASSYAGLTYEQYF.

This chain links TRBV25-1 with TRBJ1-1; 10 bases are shared with TRBD1. This CDR3 spans 17 amino acids. The junction had 8 bases not matched to a gene; V was cut back by 4 bases and J by 0 bases. Per the germline V gene, CDR1 is MGHDK and CDR2 is SYGVNS. The CDR3 sequence: CASSVSGQGWVNTEAFF. For the CDR3, the DNA is TGTGCCAGCAGTGTATCGGGACAGGGGTGGGTGAACACTGAAGCTTTCTTT.

The V gene is TRBV9, the J gene TRBJ2-1; D is unresolved. The CDR3 consists of 14 residues. Trimming cost V 4 bases and J 8 bases, with 16 bases left between them. Germline V gene sequence: CDR1 SGDLS, CDR2 YYNGEE. The CDR3 loop reads CASSPSWQFHEQFF. The DNA for the CDR3 is TGTGCCAGCAGCCCCTCATGGCAGTTCCATGAGCAGTTCTTC.

Comment on this clone: Other DNA sequences in the same sample also yield this CDR3. V and J are TRBV4-1 and TRBJ1-5; D not certain. V shed 3 bases and J shed 1 base, with 10 bases lying between them. Germline CDR1 is MGHRA and CDR2 is YSYEKL. The CDR3 consists of 15 residues. CDR3 region: CASSQAPGSNQPQHF. The CDR3 bases are TGCGCCAGCAGCCAGGCTCCCGGCAGCAATCAGCCCCAGCATTTT.

J is TRBJ1-2 and V is TRBV6-1; weak D call: TRBD1 (5 bases). The CDR3 runs to 18 residues. V was trimmed by 1 base and J by 4 bases, leaving 22 bases between them. Germline-derived CDR1 and CDR2 are MNHNS and SASEGT. CDR3 residues: CASSEEVGRKPTLYGYTF. CDR3 nucleotides: TGTGCCAGCAGTGAAGAAGTGGGGCGGAAACCAACCCTCTATGGCTACACCTTC.

The chain uses TRBV5-6 and TRBJ1-2; D is ambiguous. Looked up from germline, CDR1 is SGHDT and CDR2 is YYEEEE. V was pared by 2 bases and J by 12 bases, with 11 bases between. The length of the CDR3 is 11 residues. The CDR3: CASSFRGSDTF. As DNA, the CDR3 is TGTGCCAGCAGCTTTCGAGGTTCGGACACCTTC.

This clone was detected only a few times. The chain has TRBV5-6 and TRBJ1-2; TRBD1 aligns across 9 bases. The CDR3 covers 15 residues. The V segment lost 0 bases and the J segment 2 bases; nucleotides outside the gene matches: 2. Looked up from germline, CDR1 is SGHDT and CDR2 is YYEEEE. Here the CDR3 reads CASSLVGTGNYGYTF. The CDR3, as DNA: TGTGCCAGCAGCTTGGTTGGGACAGGGAACTATGGCTACACCTTC. Complete variable domain (other parts from reference TRBV5-6 and TRBJ1-2): DAGVTQSPTHLIKTRGQQVTLRCSPKSGHDTVSWYQQALGQGPQFIFQYYEEEERQRGNFPDRFSGHQFPNYSSELNVNALLLGDSALYLCASSLVGTGNYGYTFGSGTRLTVV.

The V gene is TRBV7-9, the J gene TRBJ2-1, with D tentatively TRBD1 (6 bases). The CDR3 is made up of 14 amino acids. Trimming removed 4 bases from V and 8 bases from J, with 15 bases in between. Germline V gene data show CDR1 as SEHNR and CDR2 as FQNEAQ (reference sequence). The CDR3 protein is CASSSLDSPHEQFF. In DNA, the CDR3 is TGTGCCAGCAGCTCGTTGGACAGCCCCCATGAGCAGTTCTTC.

Notes on this clone: The identical CDR3 is also encoded by other nucleotide sequences in the sample. CDR3 amino acids: CASSPRTGGYNEQFF. As DNA, the CDR3 is TGTGCCAGCAGCCCCCGGACAGGGGGCTACAATGAGCAGTTCTTC. The chain is built from TRBV7-9 and TRBJ2-1, with 10 nucleotides matching TRBD1. CDR1 is SEHNR, CDR2 FQNEAQ, per germline (reference sequence). CDR3 length equals 15 residues. The V gene end was trimmed by 5 bases and the J gene end by 3 bases; junction bases not matched to a gene: 4.

This rearrangement joins TRBV6-6 to TRBJ1-1; D not resolved. Germline CDR1 MNHNY, CDR2 SVGAGI (reference sequence). Trimming took 6 bases from V and 3 from J, leaving 17 bases between them. The length of the CDR3 is 15 residues. This CDR3 reads CASSLGPGSDTEAFF. In nucleotides, the CDR3 is TGTGCCAGCAGCCTAGGGCCCGGGTCGGACACTGAAGCTTTCTTT.

Concerning this clone: The same CDR3 can be traced to other DNA sequences in this sample. The chain uses TRBV6-5 and TRBJ2-7, with D unclear. Looked up from germline, CDR1 is MNHEY and CDR2 is SVGAGI. Trimming left V 0 bases short and J 7 bases short, with 4 bases between. The CDR3 is 11 amino acids. CDR3 in amino acids: CASSYSGEQYF. The DNA of the CDR3 is TGTGCCAGCAGTTACTCGGGAGAGCAGTACTTC.

The J gene is TRBJ2-1, the V gene TRBV6-1; a weak D match, TRBD2 (5 bases). This CDR3 comprises 13 residues. Germline V gene lookup returns CDR1 MNHNS and CDR2 SASEGT. With 7 bases removed from V and 7 bases from J, the gap between germline ends came to 14 bases. As DNA, the CDR3 is TGTGCCAGCACCATAAGAGGGTGGAATGAGCAGTTCTTC. Protein product: CASTIRGWNEQFF.

A note on this clone: Other DNA sequences from this sample encode an identical CDR3 as well. V gene TRBV5-6 combines with J gene TRBJ2-1; D perhaps matches TRBD2 (6 bases). Germline values: CDR1 SGHDT, CDR2 YYEEEE. This CDR3 region has 15 residues. V lost 2 bases, J lost 0 bases, and 9 bases lay in between. The DNA of the CDR3 is TGTGCCAGCAGCTTTGGAGGGAGCTCCTACAATGAGCAGTTCTTC. Its translation: CASSFGGSSYNEQFF. The variable domain in full, with the rest retrieved from reference TRBV5-6 and TRBJ2-1, is DAGVTQSPTHLIKTRGQQVTLRCSPKSGHDTVSWYQQALGQGPQFIFQYYEEEERQRGNFPDRFSGHQFPNYSSELNVNALLLGDSALYLCASSFGGSSYNEQFFGPGTRLTVL.

This clone was seen once. The gene calls are TRBV6-5 and TRBJ1-1; D gene unclear. The CDR3 extends over 12 amino acids. Trimming pared 5 bases from V and 2 bases from J, leaving 6 bases between. Germline loops: CDR1 MNHEY, CDR2 SVGAGI. CDR3 nucleotides: TGTGCCAGCAGTACAGCAAACACTGAAGCTTTCTTT. This gives the protein CASSTANTEAFF.